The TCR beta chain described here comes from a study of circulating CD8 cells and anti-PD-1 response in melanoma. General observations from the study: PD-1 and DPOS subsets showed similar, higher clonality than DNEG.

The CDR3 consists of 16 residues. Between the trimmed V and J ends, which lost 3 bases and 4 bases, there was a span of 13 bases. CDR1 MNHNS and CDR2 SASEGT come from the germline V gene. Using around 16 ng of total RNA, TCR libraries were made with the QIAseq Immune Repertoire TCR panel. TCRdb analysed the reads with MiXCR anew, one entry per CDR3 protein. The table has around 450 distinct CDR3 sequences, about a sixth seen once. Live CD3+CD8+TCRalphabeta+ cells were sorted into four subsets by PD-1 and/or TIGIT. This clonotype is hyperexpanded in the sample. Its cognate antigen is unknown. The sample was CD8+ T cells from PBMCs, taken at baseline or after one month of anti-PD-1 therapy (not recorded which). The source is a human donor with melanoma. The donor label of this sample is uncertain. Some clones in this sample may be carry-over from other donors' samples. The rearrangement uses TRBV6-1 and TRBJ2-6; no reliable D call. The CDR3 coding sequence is TGTGCCAGCAGTGATGAACCAGGTCCCGGGGCCAACGTCCTGACTTTC. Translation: CASSDEPGPGANVLTF.